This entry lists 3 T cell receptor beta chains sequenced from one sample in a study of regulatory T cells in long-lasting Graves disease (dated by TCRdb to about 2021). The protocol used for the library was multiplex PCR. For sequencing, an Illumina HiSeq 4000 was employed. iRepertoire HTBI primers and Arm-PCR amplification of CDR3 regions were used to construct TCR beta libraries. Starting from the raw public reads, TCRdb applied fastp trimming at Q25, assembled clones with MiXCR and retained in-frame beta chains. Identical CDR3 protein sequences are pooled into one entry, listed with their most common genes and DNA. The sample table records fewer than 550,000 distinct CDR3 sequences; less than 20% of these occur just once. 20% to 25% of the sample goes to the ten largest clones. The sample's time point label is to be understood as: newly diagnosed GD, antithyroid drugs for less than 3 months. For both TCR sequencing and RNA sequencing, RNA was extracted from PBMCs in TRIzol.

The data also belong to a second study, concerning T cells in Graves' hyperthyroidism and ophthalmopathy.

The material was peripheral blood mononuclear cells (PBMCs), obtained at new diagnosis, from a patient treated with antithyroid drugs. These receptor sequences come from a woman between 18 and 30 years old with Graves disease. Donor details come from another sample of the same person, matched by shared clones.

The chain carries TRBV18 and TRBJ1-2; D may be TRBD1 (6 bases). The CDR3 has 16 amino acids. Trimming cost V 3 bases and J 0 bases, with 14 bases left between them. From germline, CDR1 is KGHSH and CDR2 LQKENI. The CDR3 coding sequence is TGTGCCAGCTCACCCACAGGGTTTACGGCTAACTATGGCTACACCTTC. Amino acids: CASSPTGFTANYGYTF.

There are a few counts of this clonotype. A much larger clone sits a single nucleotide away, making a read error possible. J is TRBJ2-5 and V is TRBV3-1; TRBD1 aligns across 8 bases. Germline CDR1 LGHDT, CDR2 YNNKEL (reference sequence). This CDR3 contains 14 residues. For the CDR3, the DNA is TGTGCCGGCAGCCAACCCGGACAGGGCGAGACCCAGTACTTC. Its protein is CAGSQPGQGETQYF.

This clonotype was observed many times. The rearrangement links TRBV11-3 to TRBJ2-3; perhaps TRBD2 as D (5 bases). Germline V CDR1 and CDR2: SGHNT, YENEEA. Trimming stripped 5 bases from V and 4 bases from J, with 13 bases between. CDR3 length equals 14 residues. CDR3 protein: CASSAGRGSDTQYF. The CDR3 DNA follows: TGTGCCAGCAGCGCGGGCCGAGGGTCAGATACGCAGTATTTT. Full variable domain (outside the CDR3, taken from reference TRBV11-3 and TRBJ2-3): EAGVVQSPRYKIIEKKQPVAFWCNPISGHNTLYWYLQNLGQGPELLIRYENEEAVDDSQLPKDRFSAERLKGVDSTLKIQPAELGDSAVYLCASSAGRGSDTQYFGPGTRLTVL.